The 8 T cell receptor beta chains below were found in one sample sequenced in a study of lymphopenia after photon versus proton radiotherapy. The table came from immunoSEQ multiplex PCR; TCRdb's copy has only in-frame clones and leaves some out. The sample carries 25,000 to 40,000 clones, 84% recorded once. The sequencing here drew on peripheral blood, taken from a patient treated with proton-based radiotherapy. Receptor source: a woman in her sixties or seventies with pancreatic cancer.

The chain is built from TRBV2 and TRBJ1-4; 8 bases are a match to TRBD1. V was clipped by 6 bases and J by 3 bases; unmatched bases: 15. The CDR3 extends over 18 amino acids. Per the germline V gene, CDR1 is SNHLY and CDR2 is FYNNEI. The CDR3 nucleotides are TGTGCCAGCAGCCAGACCGTGATGGACAGGGCCGCTAATGAAAAACTGTTTTTT. The encoded protein is CASSQTVMDRAANEKLFF.

This clone has a handful of counts. This chain connects TRBV6-1 to TRBJ2-7; D is tentatively TRBD1 or TRBD2 (5 bases each). The V gene lost 0 bases and the J gene lost 2 bases, with 8 bases spanning the gap. This CDR3 is 14 amino acids long. From germline, CDR1 is MNHNS and CDR2 SASEGT. CDR3 region: CASSEAGGTYEQYF. The CDR3 DNA follows: TGTGCCAGCAGTGAAGCTGGGGGAACCTACGAGCAGTACTTC.

V usage is TRBV20-1 and J usage is TRBJ1-2; unclear D gene. V was cut by 8 bases and J by 7 bases, with 5 bases left in between. CDR3 length: 8 residues. Germline values: CDR1 DFQATT, CDR2 SNEGSKA (reference sequence). CDR3 in DNA: TGCAGTTTGAGTGGCTACACCTTC. Protein product: CSLSGYTF.

This clone was seen only once. The chain has TRBV5-4 and TRBJ2-1; the D is unclear. V was shortened by 2 bases and J by 7 bases, with 7 bases between the two germline ends. The CDR3 is 12 amino acids. Germline-derived CDR1 and CDR2 are SGHNT and YYREEE (reference sequence). The CDR3 loop is CASSFDRNEQFF. CDR3 DNA sequence: TGTGCCAGCAGCTTTGACCGGAATGAGCAGTTCTTC.

This chain links TRBV5-1 with TRBJ1-2, with 12 bases lining up with TRBD1. The trim removed 4 bases at V and 6 bases at J, leaving 7 bases unmatched. This CDR3 is built from 15 residues. Germline V gene data show CDR1 as SGHRS and CDR2 as YFSETQ. The CDR3 loop reads CASSTGQGARDGYTF. As DNA, the CDR3 is TGCGCCAGCAGCACGGGACAGGGGGCGCGCGATGGCTACACCTTC. Full variable domain (remainder filled in from reference TRBV5-1 and TRBJ1-2): KAGVTQTPRYLIKTRGQQVTLSCSPISGHRSVSWYQQTPGQGLQFLFEYFSETQRNKGNFPGRFSGRQFSNSRSEMNVSTLELGDSALYLCASSTGQGARDGYTFGSGTRLTVV.

V and J are TRBV28 and TRBJ1-5; the D gene is possibly TRBD1 (5 bases). The ends were cut back, 1 base at V and 4 bases at J, with 11 bases in the middle. Germline V gene data show CDR1 as MDHEN and CDR2 as SYDVKM. The CDR3 covers 15 residues. The CDR3 region has the DNA TGTGCCAGCAGTTTATTTTGGGGGGAAAATCAGCCCCAGCATTTT. As protein: CASSLFWGENQPQHF.

This chain joins TRBV6-6 and TRBJ2-1; D may match TRBD1 or TRBD2 (5 bases each). The ends were cut back, 6 bases at V and 1 base at J, with 10 bases in the middle. CDR3 length: 14 amino acids. Germline V CDR1 and CDR2: MNHNY, SVGAGI (reference sequence). The CDR3 region is CASSRDPSYNEQFF. The CDR3 region has the DNA TGTGCCAGCAGCCGGGACCCATCCTACAATGAGCAGTTCTTC.

The rearrangement joins TRBV12-5 to TRBJ2-2, with 8 positions matching TRBD1. CDR3 length: 15 amino acids. The V gene's germline CDR1 is LGHNT and CDR2 FRNRAP. J was trimmed by 4 bases and V by 2 bases; bases with no gene match: 3. In DNA form, the CDR3 reads TGTGCTAGTGGTTTGACCAGGGGGCGCACCGGGGAGCTGTTTTTT. Residues: CASGLTRGRTGELFF. Full variable domain (remainder filled in from reference TRBV12-5 and TRBJ2-2): DARVTQTPRHKVTEMGQEVTMRCQPILGHNTVFWYRQTMMQGLELLAYFRNRAPLDDSGMPKDRFSAEMPDATLATLKIQPSEPRDSAVYFCASGLTRGRTGELFFGEGSRLTVL.